The next 32 T cell receptor beta chains were all read from a single sample in a study of beta chain features in type 1 diabetes (dated by TCRdb to between 2017 and 2018). Broad study findings and their caveats: In all four CD4+ subsets, TCRB CDR3 length was moderately but significantly shorter in type 1 diabetes patients.

These TCRs are of unknown antigen specificity. The library was made by the immunoSEQ multiplex PCR assay. The entire amount of isolated RNA was reverse transcribed using the High Capacity cDNA Reverse Transcription Kit, so the sequenced TCRB transcripts were expressed ones. TCRdb limited this immuneACCESS table to in-frame rearrangements with V and J called. A share of clones is missing; checked studies link under half to unresolved V genes, and the rest is unexplained. Counted in this sample were about 160,000 clones; roughly 9% of them appeared once. The ten largest make up 0.7% of the sample. Sequenced material: central memory CD4+ T cells from blood. The receptor set was obtained from a woman under 40 with type 1 diabetes.

This clone was detected many times. The chain joins TRBV10-3 to TRBJ2-7; 10 bases are a match to TRBD1. This CDR3 has 15 amino acids. V trimming: 4 bases; J trimming: 2 bases; junction bases outside the gene matches: 5. Germline CDR1 ENHRY, CDR2 SYGVKD. The CDR3 spells CAISGSGTGAYEQYF. The CDR3 DNA sequence: TGTGCCATCAGTGGGTCCGGGACAGGGGCCTACGAGCAGTACTTC.

This clone was found a few times. The chain's CDR3 is CSVEVDTGYQYF. As DNA, the CDR3 is TGCAGCGTTGAAGTTGATACGGGGTATCAGTACTTC. The rearrangement links TRBV29-1 to TRBJ2-4; D is possibly TRBD2 (5 bases). Trimming removed 1 base at V and 12 bases at J, with 13 bases between. This CDR3 is 12 amino acids long. The germline V gene has CDR1 SQVTM and CDR2 ANQGSEA.

This clone was counted between two and nine times. CDR3 residues: CASSQSGGLAEYNEQFF. CDR3 nucleotide sequence: TGCGCCAGCAGCCAATCTGGCGGACTAGCGGAATACAATGAGCAGTTCTTC. The chain uses TRBV4-1 and TRBJ2-1, with TRBD2 matching 10 bases. CDR1 is MGHRA, CDR2 YSYEKL, per germline. The trim removed 2 bases at V and 4 bases at J, leaving 8 bases unmatched. The CDR3 consists of 17 residues.

The CDR3 DNA follows: TGCAGTGCTTCTCGAGGGAATACGCAGTATTTT. It codes for CSASRGNTQYF. The chain recombines TRBV20-1 with TRBJ2-3; tentatively, D is TRBD2 (5 bases). Between the trimmed V and J ends, which lost 5 bases and 7 bases, there was a span of 10 bases. The CDR3 extends over 11 amino acids. Looked up from germline, CDR1 is DFQATT and CDR2 is SNEGSKA (reference sequence).

V and J are TRBV28 and TRBJ1-5; a weak D match, TRBD1 (6 bases). The V and J ends lost 5 bases and 4 bases respectively, with 15 bases between them. The CDR3 totals 15 residues. Germline V gives CDR1 MDHEN, CDR2 SYDVKM. The CDR3 reads CASSPLDRRNQPQHF. In DNA form, the CDR3 reads TGTGCCAGCAGTCCCCTCGACAGGCGGAATCAGCCCCAGCATTTT.

This sequence joins TRBV6-1 and TRBJ1-2; 7 bases are a match to TRBD1. CDR3 length: 16 residues. In germline, CDR1 is MNHNS, CDR2 SASEGT. V shed 2 bases, J shed 4 bases, and the junction held 10 bases outside the gene matches. The chain's CDR3 is CASSERTGRTVYGYTF. CDR3 in DNA: TGTGCCAGCAGTGAAAGGACAGGTCGGACTGTCTATGGCTACACCTTC.

This clone came up a few times. The V gene is TRBV27, the J gene TRBJ2-6, with D possibly matching TRBD1 (5 bases). The CDR3 covers 15 residues. Germline loops: CDR1 MNHEY, CDR2 SMNVEV (reference sequence). The germline V and J ends were trimmed by 3 bases and 4 bases, with 10 bases remaining between them. The CDR3, as DNA: TGTGCCAGCAGTTTTCAGGGTGAAGGGGCCAACGTCCTGACTTTC. It translates to CASSFQGEGANVLTF.

This clone was counted between two and nine times. The J gene is TRBJ2-5, the V gene TRBV11-2; a possible D gene is TRBD2 (5 bases). The CDR3 loop spans 15 amino acids. Germline V lookup: CDR1 SGHAT, CDR2 FQNNGV. Trimming took 4 bases from V and 4 from J, leaving 16 bases between them. CDR3 loop: CASSSLWSAGETQYF. In DNA form, the CDR3 reads TGTGCCAGCAGCTCCCTGTGGTCGGCGGGAGAGACCCAGTACTTC.

This clone was seen only a few times. V and J are TRBV5-1 and TRBJ2-7; TRBD1 agrees at 7 bases. After removal of 4 bases from V and 3 bases from J, the junction contained 4 bases not matched to a gene. Germline V gene sequence: CDR1 SGHRS, CDR2 YFSETQ. The CDR3 is made up of 13 amino acids. The CDR3 DNA follows: TGCGCCAGCAGCAGGGGACAGCTCTACGAGCAGTACTTC. Protein product: CASSRGQLYEQYF. Full variable domain (outside the CDR3, taken from reference TRBV5-1 and TRBJ2-7): KAGVTQTPRYLIKTRGQQVTLSCSPISGHRSVSWYQQTPGQGLQFLFEYFSETQRNKGNFPGRFSGRQFSNSRSEMNVSTLELGDSALYLCASSRGQLYEQYFGPGTRLTVT.

In its sample, this clone was seen many times. V and J are TRBV29-1 and TRBJ2-3; 9 bases align to TRBD1. The CDR3 consists of 15 residues. Per germline, CDR1 SQVTM and CDR2 ANQGSEA. The V gene end was trimmed by 6 bases and the J gene end by 2 bases; junction bases not matched to a gene: 9. In DNA, the CDR3 is TGCAGCGTGAAGGGGGGGACAGGGTCCACAGATACGCAGTATTTT. This gives the protein CSVKGGTGSTDTQYF.

The sample holds a few counts of this clone. The CDR3 protein is CASSPGTNEQFF. For the CDR3, the DNA is TGTGCCAGCAGCCCAGGCACGAATGAGCAGTTCTTC. The rearrangement uses TRBV11-1 and TRBJ2-1; D gene unclear. The CDR3 runs to 12 residues. V lost 5 bases and J 7 bases, leaving 9 bases between the germline ends. Germline V gene data show CDR1 as SGHAT and CDR2 as FQDESV (reference sequence). Combining the CDR3 with reference TRBV11-1 and TRBJ2-1 gives the whole variable domain EAEVAQSPRYKITEKSQAVAFWCDPISGHATLYWYRQILGQGPELLVQFQDESVVDDSQLPKDRFSAERLKGVDSTLKIQPAELGDSAMYLCASSPGTNEQFFGPGTRLTVL.

This clone was counted a few times. This CDR3 reads CASSLIGGNTEAFF. Here the CDR3 DNA reads TGTGCCAGCAGCTTAATAGGGGGAAACACTGAAGCTTTCTTT. This chain joins TRBV7-9 and TRBJ1-1, with D perhaps TRBD1 (6 bases). Trimming shortened V by 2 bases and J by 2 bases, and 9 bases separated the two germline ends. Per the germline V gene, CDR1 is SEHNR and CDR2 is FQNEAQ (reference sequence). This CDR3 is built from 14 residues.

This clone was seen more than once but under ten times. The genes are TRBV7-2 and TRBJ1-1; perhaps TRBD1 as D (5 bases). V gave up 6 bases and J gave up 0 bases, with 14 bases separating them. CDR3 size: 15 residues. Germline assignment: CDR1 SGHTA and CDR2 FQGNSA. This CDR3 is CASRPGWGMNTEAFF. The CDR3 coding sequence is TGTGCCAGCAGACCAGGGTGGGGCATGAACACTGAAGCTTTCTTT.

The chain's CDR3 is CASGGLAATDTQYF. CDR3 DNA: TGTGCCAGCGGCGGACTAGCGGCCACAGATACGCAGTATTTT. The rearrangement joins TRBV2 to TRBJ2-3, with TRBD2 identical over 10 bases. The CDR3 is 14 amino acids. Per germline, CDR1 SNHLY and CDR2 FYNNEI. The ends lost 8 bases at V and 2 bases at J; junction bases unmatched: 4.

Remarks on this clone: This sample includes further DNA sequences coding for the same CDR3. This chain links TRBV18 with TRBJ2-5; D ambiguous. Germline V lookup: CDR1 KGHSH, CDR2 LQKENI. The CDR3 extends over 14 amino acids. Trimming removed 3 bases from V and 0 bases from J, with 8 bases in between. The CDR3 nucleotides read TGTGCCAGCTCACCCGCCTCGGACCAAGAGACCCAGTACTTC. Its protein is CASSPASDQETQYF. Based on the CDR3 plus reference TRBV18 and TRBJ2-5, the full variable domain is NAGVMQNPRHLVRRRGQEARLRCSPMKGHSHVYWYRQLPEEGLKFMVYLQKENIIDESGMPKERFSAEFPKEGPSILRIQQVVRGDSAAYFCASSPASDQETQYFGPGTRLLVL.

This clone was counted a few times. This rearrangement joins TRBV14 to TRBJ2-7, with D uncertain. The germline CDR1 and CDR2 sequences are SGHDN and FVKESK. This CDR3 contains 14 residues. V was clipped by 4 bases and J by 2 bases, with 12 bases between them. For the CDR3, the DNA is TGTGCCAGCAGCCGATTCAGGAACCCCTACGAGCAGTACTTC. Translation gives CASSRFRNPYEQYF. Supplemented by reference TRBV14 and TRBJ2-7, the full variable domain reads EAGVTQFPSHSVIEKGQTVTLRCDPISGHDNLYWYRRVMGKEIKFLLHFVKESKQDESGMPNNRFLAERTGGTYSTLKVQPAELEDSGVYFCASSRFRNPYEQYFGPGTRLTVT.

This clone was seen more than once but under ten times. The rearrangement links TRBV14 to TRBJ2-3; 8 bases align to TRBD2. V gave up 1 base and J gave up 2 bases; unmatched junction bases: 2. The length of the CDR3 is 15 residues. The germline gives CDR1 SGHDN, CDR2 FVKESK. The CDR3 coding sequence is TGTGCCAGCAGCCAAGTACTAGCGGCCACAGATACGCAGTATTTT. Its translation is CASSQVLAATDTQYF.

The J gene is TRBJ2-7, the V gene TRBV6-5, with a weak D call TRBD2 (6 bases). Trimming removed 6 bases at V and 3 bases at J, with 18 bases between. This CDR3 has 15 amino acids. Germline CDR1 reads MNHEY; CDR2 reads SVGAGI. CDR3: CASRNPGAADYEQYF. CDR3 DNA sequence: TGTGCCAGCAGGAATCCGGGAGCCGCCGACTACGAGCAGTACTTC.

The chain is built from TRBV10-3 and TRBJ2-3, with 12 bases that match TRBD2. V was clipped by 10 bases and J by 14 bases; unmatched bases: 13. Germline V gene lookup returns CDR1 ENHRY and CDR2 SYGVKD. The length of the CDR3 is 13 residues. The CDR3 loop reads CATESSGRALPYF. DNA of the CDR3: TGTGCCACCGAGTCTAGCGGGAGGGCCCTCCCGTATTTT.

V gene TRBV25-1 combines with J gene TRBJ2-5, with D unresolved. Germline V lookup: CDR1 MGHDK, CDR2 SYGVNS. Trimming removed 5 bases at V and 1 base at J, with 11 bases between. The CDR3 is made up of 14 amino acids. For the CDR3, the DNA is TGTGCCAGCAGTCCTCTTTCGGTCCAAGAGACCCAGTACTTC. It encodes CASSPLSVQETQYF.

The chain recombines TRBV7-2 with TRBJ1-1, with D maybe TRBD1 (5 bases). The CDR3 runs 13 residues. Germline V gives CDR1 SGHTA, CDR2 FQGNSA. Trimming took off 5 bases at V and 0 bases at J, with 7 bases between the two ends. CDR3 sequence: CASSLDMNTEAFF. In DNA form, the CDR3 reads TGTGCCAGCAGCCTGGACATGAACACTGAAGCTTTCTTT.

This clone was detected a few times. The chain is built from TRBV5-1 and TRBJ2-1; possibly TRBD1 for D (5 bases). V gave up 2 bases and J gave up 8 bases, with 17 bases separating them. The CDR3 length is 15 residues. CDR1 SGHRS and CDR2 YFSETQ come from the germline V gene. The CDR3 spells CASSFRAQAGDEQFF. Here the CDR3 DNA reads TGCGCCAGCAGCTTTCGGGCACAGGCTGGTGATGAGCAGTTCTTC.

V gene TRBV11-2 combines with J gene TRBJ2-2, with 8 bases that match TRBD2. Germline V gene lookup returns CDR1 SGHAT and CDR2 FQNNGV. This CDR3 region has 16 residues. Trimming at V came to 5 bases and at J to 0 bases, leaving 5 bases not matched to a gene. The CDR3 loop is CASSRSGTANTGELFF. The CDR3 bases are TGTGCCAGCAGCCGTAGCGGGACCGCGAACACCGGGGAGCTGTTTTTT.

The chain combines TRBV2 with TRBJ2-3; TRBD1 matches 9 bases. J lost 4 bases, V lost 4 bases, and 9 bases had no gene match. Germline CDR1 reads SNHLY; CDR2 reads FYNNEI. The CDR3 covers 16 residues. CDR3 in amino acids: CASSVEDRGVSDTQYF. DNA for the CDR3: TGTGCCAGCAGTGTGGAGGACAGGGGTGTCTCAGATACGCAGTATTTT.

This chain joins TRBV2 and TRBJ2-6, with 9 bases aligning to TRBD1. V gave up 4 bases and J gave up 2 bases; unmatched junction bases: 6. The V gene's germline CDR1 is SNHLY and CDR2 FYNNEI. The CDR3 length is 17 residues. CDR3 sequence: CASSVQGDRAGANVLTF. CDR3 in DNA: TGTGCCAGCAGTGTTCAAGGGGACAGGGCTGGGGCCAACGTCCTGACTTTC.

This clone has only one observation. The CDR3: CASSLGRSPNYGYTF. The DNA of the CDR3 is TGTGCCAGCAGCTTGGGACGGAGCCCTAACTATGGCTACACCTTC. The J gene is TRBJ1-2, the V gene TRBV5-6; D remains ambiguous. Germline CDR1 is SGHDT and CDR2 is YYEEEE. Deletions cut 0 bases from V and 0 bases from J, with 9 bases between. This CDR3 is built from 15 residues.

This clone was counted between two and nine times. The chain couples TRBV11-3 to TRBJ2-3; D is ambiguous. CDR1 is SGHNT, CDR2 YENEEA, per germline. This CDR3 has 12 amino acids. V was clipped by 5 bases and J by 6 bases, with 9 bases between them. DNA of the CDR3: TGTGCCAGCAGCCTAACAGATGATACGCAGTATTTT. Protein: CASSLTDDTQYF.

This clone was recorded a few times. The chain employs TRBV4-2 and TRBJ2-6; weak D call: TRBD2 (6 bases). Germline V gene lookup returns CDR1 LGHNA and CDR2 YNFKEQ. The ends were cut back, 4 bases at V and 1 base at J, with 11 bases in the middle. The CDR3 is made up of 16 amino acids. The chain's CDR3 is CASSRDSRSGANVLTF. The CDR3 DNA reads as TGTGCCAGCAGCCGGGACTCGCGGTCTGGGGCCAACGTCCTGACTTTC.

CDR3 sequence: CASSEGLWRETQYF. The CDR3 bases are TGTGCCAGCAGTGAAGGGTTGTGGCGGGAGACCCAGTACTTC. This sequence joins TRBV6-1 and TRBJ2-5; D unresolved. The ends were cut back, 1 base at V and 5 bases at J, with 11 bases in the middle. CDR1 MNHNS and CDR2 SASEGT come from the germline V gene. The length of the CDR3 is 14 residues.

This clone has just a few counts. The chain uses TRBV4-2 and TRBJ2-3; D perhaps matches TRBD2 (6 bases). V dropped 4 bases and J dropped 5 bases, with 16 bases sitting between them. Germline V gives CDR1 LGHNA, CDR2 YNFKEQ. This CDR3 region has 15 residues. The CDR3 nucleotides read TGTGCCAGCAGCCGCGGGGAGCGGAGGGAAGATACGCAGTATTTT. Translating it yields CASSRGERREDTQYF.

This clone was observed a few times. This sequence joins TRBV28 and TRBJ1-1; TRBD1 is a possible D gene (6 bases). Deletions cut 5 bases from V and 6 bases from J, with 19 bases between. The V gene's germline CDR1 is MDHEN and CDR2 SYDVKM. The CDR3 consists of 15 residues. CDR3 nucleotide sequence: TGTGCCAGCAGTCCCCACGTGAGGGGGATCGCTGAAGCTTTCTTT. Translated: CASSPHVRGIAEAFF.

This clone was detected only a few times. This chain links TRBV7-2 with TRBJ2-1; maybe TRBD2 (5 bases). This CDR3 has 17 residues. V was clipped by 5 bases and J by 2 bases, with 19 bases between them. Germline CDR1 is SGHTA and CDR2 is FQGNSA. CDR3 coding DNA: TGTGCCAGCAGCCCCTCCCGTCCGGGGTTGACCTACAATGAGCAGTTCTTC. It codes for CASSPSRPGLTYNEQFF. Full variable domain (remainder filled in from reference TRBV7-2 and TRBJ2-1): GAGVSQSPSNKVTEKGKDVELRCDPISGHTALYWYRQSLGQGLEFLIYFQGNSAPDKSGLPSDRFSAERTGGSVSTLTIQRTQQEDSAVYLCASSPSRPGLTYNEQFFGPGTRLTVL.